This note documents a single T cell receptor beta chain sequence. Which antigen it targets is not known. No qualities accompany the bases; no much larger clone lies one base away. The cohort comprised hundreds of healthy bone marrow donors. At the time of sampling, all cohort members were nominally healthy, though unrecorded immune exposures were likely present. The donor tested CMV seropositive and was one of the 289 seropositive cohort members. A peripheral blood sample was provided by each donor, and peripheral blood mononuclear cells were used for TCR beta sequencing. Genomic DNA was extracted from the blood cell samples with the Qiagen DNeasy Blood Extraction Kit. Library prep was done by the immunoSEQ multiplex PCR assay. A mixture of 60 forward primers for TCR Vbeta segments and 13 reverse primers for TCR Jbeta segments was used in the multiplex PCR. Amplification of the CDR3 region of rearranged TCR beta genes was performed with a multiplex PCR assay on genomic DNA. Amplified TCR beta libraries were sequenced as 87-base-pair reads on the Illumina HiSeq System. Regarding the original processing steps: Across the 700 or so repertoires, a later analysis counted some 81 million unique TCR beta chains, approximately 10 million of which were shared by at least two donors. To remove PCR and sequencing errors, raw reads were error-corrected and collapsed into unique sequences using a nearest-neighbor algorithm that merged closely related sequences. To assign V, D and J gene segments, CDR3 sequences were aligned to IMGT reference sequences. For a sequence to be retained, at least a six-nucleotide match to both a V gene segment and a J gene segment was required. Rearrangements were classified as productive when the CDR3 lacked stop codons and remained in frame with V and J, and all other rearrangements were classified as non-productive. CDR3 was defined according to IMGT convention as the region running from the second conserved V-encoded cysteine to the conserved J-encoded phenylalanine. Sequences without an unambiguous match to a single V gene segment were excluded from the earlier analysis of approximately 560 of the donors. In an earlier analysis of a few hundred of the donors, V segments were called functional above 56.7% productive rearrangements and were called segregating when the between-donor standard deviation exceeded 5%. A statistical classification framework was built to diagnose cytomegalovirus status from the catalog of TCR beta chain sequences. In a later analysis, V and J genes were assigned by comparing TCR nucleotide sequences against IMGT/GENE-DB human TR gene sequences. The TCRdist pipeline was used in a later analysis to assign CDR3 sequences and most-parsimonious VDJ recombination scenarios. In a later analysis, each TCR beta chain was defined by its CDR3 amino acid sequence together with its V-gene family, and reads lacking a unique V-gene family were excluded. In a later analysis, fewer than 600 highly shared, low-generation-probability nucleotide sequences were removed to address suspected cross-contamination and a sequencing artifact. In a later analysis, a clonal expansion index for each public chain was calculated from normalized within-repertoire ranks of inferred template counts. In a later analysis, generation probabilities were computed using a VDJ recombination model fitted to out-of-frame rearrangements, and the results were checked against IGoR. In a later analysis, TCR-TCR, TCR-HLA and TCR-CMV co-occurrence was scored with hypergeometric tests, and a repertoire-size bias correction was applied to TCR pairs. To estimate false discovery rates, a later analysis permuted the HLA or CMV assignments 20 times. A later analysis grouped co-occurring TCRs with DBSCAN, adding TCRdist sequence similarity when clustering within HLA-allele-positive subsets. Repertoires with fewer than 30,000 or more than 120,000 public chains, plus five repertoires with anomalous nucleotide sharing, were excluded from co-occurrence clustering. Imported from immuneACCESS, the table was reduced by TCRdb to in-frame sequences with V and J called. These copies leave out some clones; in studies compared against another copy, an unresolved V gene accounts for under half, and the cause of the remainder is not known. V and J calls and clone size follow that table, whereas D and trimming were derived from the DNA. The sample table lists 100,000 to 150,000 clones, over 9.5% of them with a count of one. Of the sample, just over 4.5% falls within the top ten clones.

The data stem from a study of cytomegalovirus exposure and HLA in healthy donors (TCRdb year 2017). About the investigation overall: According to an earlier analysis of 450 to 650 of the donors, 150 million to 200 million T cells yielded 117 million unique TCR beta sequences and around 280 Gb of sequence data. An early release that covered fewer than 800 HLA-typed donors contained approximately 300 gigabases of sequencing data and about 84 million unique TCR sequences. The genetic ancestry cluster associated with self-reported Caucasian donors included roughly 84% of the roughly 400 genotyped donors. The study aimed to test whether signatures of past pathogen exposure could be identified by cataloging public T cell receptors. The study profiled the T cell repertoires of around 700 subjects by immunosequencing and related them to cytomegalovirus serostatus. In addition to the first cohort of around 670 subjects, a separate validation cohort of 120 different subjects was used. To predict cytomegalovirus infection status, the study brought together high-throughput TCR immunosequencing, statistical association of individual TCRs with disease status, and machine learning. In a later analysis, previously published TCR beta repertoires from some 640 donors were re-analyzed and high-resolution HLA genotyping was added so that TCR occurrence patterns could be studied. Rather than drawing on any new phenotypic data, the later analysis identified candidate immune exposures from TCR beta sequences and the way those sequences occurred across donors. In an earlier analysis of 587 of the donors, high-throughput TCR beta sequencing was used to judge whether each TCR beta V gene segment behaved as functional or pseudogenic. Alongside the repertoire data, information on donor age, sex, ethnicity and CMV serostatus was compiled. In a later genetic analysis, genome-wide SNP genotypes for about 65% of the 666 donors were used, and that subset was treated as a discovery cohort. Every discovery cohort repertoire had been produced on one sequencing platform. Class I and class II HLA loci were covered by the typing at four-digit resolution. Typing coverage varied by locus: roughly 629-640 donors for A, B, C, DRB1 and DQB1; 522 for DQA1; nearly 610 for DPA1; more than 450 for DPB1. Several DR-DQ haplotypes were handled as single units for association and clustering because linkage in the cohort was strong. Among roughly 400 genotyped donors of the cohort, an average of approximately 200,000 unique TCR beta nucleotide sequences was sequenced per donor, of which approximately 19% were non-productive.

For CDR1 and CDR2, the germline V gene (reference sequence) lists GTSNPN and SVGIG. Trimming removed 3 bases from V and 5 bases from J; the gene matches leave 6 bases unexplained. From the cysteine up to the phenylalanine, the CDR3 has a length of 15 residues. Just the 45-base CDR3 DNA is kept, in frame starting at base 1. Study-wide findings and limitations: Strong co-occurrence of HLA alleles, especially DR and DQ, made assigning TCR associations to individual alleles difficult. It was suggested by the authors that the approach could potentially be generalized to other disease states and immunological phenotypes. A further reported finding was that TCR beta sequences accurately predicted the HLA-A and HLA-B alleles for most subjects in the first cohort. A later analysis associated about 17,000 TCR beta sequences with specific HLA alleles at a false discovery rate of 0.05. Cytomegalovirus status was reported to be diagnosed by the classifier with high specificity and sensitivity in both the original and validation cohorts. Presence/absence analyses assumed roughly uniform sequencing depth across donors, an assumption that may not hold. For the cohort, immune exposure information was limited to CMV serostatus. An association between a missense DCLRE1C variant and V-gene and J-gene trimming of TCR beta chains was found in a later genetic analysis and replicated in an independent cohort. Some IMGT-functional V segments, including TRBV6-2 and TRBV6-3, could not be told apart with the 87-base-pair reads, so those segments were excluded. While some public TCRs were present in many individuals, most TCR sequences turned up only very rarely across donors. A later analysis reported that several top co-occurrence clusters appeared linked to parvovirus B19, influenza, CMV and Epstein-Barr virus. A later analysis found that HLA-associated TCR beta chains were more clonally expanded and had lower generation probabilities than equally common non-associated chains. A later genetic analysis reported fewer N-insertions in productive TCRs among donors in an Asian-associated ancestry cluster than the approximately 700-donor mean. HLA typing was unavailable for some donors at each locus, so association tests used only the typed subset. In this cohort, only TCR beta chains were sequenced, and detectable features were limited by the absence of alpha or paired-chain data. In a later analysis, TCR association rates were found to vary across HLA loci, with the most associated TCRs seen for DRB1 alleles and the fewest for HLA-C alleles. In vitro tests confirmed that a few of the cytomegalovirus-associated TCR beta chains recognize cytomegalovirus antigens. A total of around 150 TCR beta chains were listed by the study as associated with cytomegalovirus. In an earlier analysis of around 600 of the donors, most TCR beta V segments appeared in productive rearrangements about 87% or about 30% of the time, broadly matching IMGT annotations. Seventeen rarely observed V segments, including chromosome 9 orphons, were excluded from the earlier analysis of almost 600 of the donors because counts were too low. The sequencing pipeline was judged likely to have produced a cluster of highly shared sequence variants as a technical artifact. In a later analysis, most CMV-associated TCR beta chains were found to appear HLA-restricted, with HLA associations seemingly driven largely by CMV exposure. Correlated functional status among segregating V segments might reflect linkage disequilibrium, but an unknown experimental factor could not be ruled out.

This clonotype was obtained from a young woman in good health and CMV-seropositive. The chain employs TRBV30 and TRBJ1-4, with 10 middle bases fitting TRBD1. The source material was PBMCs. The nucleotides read TGTGCCTGGAGGGGACAGGGGACCCTAAATGAAAAACTGTTTTTT. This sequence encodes CAWRGQGTLNEKLFF.